These T cell receptor beta chains were read from a single sample in a study of T cells in tumors after PD-1 blockade. Using immunoSEQ multiplex PCR, the repertoire was profiled, and TCRdb retains in-frame clones only, with some absent. The sample includes around 50,000 clones, 65% to 85% of them seen just once. Material: PBMCs, obtained before anti-PD-1 therapy. The receptor set was obtained from a human donor with advanced basal cell or squamous cell carcinoma (not recorded which). CDR3s include the opening cysteine and the closing phenylalanine or tryptophan. A D gene is named only where the DNA matches it firmly. Clone sizes are given selectively: once, few, many, or a class where the clone is expanded.

cdr3_aa	cdr3_nt	d_call	j_call	v_call	clone_size
CASSIEPGSSVQPQHF	TGTGCCAGTAGTATAGAACCAGGGAGTAGCGTTCAGCCCCAGCATTTT	.	TRBJ1-5	TRBV19	.
CASTPIGGSGNTIYF	TGTGCCAGCACCCCGATCGGGGGCTCTGGAAACACCATATATTTT	.	TRBJ1-3	TRBV28	.
CASSPLREHNEQFF	TGTGCCAGCAGTCCCCTGAGGGAACACAATGAGCAGTTCTTC	.	TRBJ2-1	TRBV28	few
CASRSRDGQGPYGYTF	TGTGCCAGTAGGTCGAGGGATGGACAGGGGCCTTATGGCTACACCTTC	TRBD1	TRBJ1-2	TRBV19	.
CASRSVFTQETQYF	TGTGCCAGCCGAAGCGTTTTTACACAAGAGACCCAGTACTTC	.	TRBJ2-5	TRBV6-5	.
CASSFQGKETQYF	TGTGCCAGCAGCTTCCAAGGGAAAGAGACCCAGTACTTC	.	TRBJ2-5	TRBV7-9	.
CASRLGGAPQETQYF	TGTGCCAGCAGATTAGGGGGGGCCCCCCAAGAGACCCAGTACTTC	.	TRBJ2-5	TRBV6-5	.
CASSLAGTSGTVAQYF	TGTGCCAGCAGCTTAGCGGGGACTAGCGGGACGGTGGCCCAGTACTTC	TRBD2	TRBJ2-5	TRBV7-6	few
CASSPGGLGEKLFF	TGCGCCAGCAGCCCAGGGGGCCTGGGTGAAAAACTGTTTTTT	TRBD1	TRBJ1-4	TRBV5-1	few
CASSLQAISGNTIYF	TGTGCCAGCAGCTTACAGGCTATCTCTGGAAACACCATATATTTT	.	TRBJ1-3	TRBV5-5	.
CATSRDYGGGMSSYNEQFF	TGTGCCACCAGCAGAGATTATGGCGGGGGGATGAGCTCCTACAATGAGCAGTTCTTC	TRBD2	TRBJ2-1	TRBV15	once
CASSLDRPNSGELFF	TGCGCCAGCAGCTTGGATCGGCCAAACAGCGGGGAGCTGTTTTTT	.	TRBJ2-2	TRBV5-1	.
CASSLGTSEIYEQYF	TGTGCCAGCAGCTTAGGGACTAGCGAGATCTACGAGCAGTACTTC	TRBD2	TRBJ2-7	TRBV11-3	.
CASSQGRVRTNTGELFF	TGCGCCAGCAGCCAAGGTCGAGTCAGGACGAACACCGGGGAGCTGTTTTTT	.	TRBJ2-2	TRBV4-1	few
CASRLTGTVSEPLHF	TGCGCCAGCAGACTGACCGGGACAGTTTCTGAACCCCTCCACTTT	TRBD1	TRBJ1-6	TRBV4-1	once
CASRTAGESQPQHF	TGTGCCAGCAGGACAGCAGGTGAAAGTCAGCCCCAGCATTTT	.	TRBJ1-5	TRBV6-5	.
CASSLSGSPGDTF	TGTGCCAGCAGTTTATCGGGCTCCCCGGGGGACACCTTC	.	TRBJ1-2	TRBV27	.
CASTSGHNYGYTF	TGTGCCAGCACCTCGGGACACAACTATGGCTACACCTTC	.	TRBJ1-2	TRBV7-6	.
CASSLGDTIMDEQYF	TGCGCCAGCAGCTTGGGGGACACCATAATGGACGAGCAGTACTTC	.	TRBJ2-7	TRBV5-1	.
CASSDSQPQHF	TGTGCCAGCAGTGACAGTCAGCCCCAGCATTTT	.	TRBJ1-5	TRBV2	many
CASTRMPPGQHFQETQYF	TGTGCCAGCACTCGTATGCCACCGGGACAGCATTTCCAAGAGACCCAGTACTTC	TRBD1	TRBJ2-5	TRBV6-6	few
CASSQDFGAENIQYF	TGTGCCAGCAGCCAAGATTTTGGGGCGGAAAACATTCAGTACTTC	.	TRBJ2-4	TRBV4-2	few
CAISRDRPGNTIYF	TGTGCCATCAGTCGGGACAGACCTGGAAACACCATATATTTT	TRBD1	TRBJ1-3	TRBV10-3	.
CASKGGERTGELFF	TGTGCCAGCAAAGGTGGGGAACGGACCGGGGAGCTGTTTTTT	.	TRBJ2-2	TRBV27	.
CASSLGGLDYEQYF	TGTGCCAGCAGCTTAGGGGGACTAGACTACGAGCAGTACTTC	TRBD2	TRBJ2-7	TRBV7-8	.
CASSYSGRGSYNEQFF	TGTGCCAGCAGTTACTCCGGGCGGGGGTCCTACAATGAGCAGTTCTTC	TRBD2	TRBJ2-1	TRBV6-5	.
CATSDGDEQYF	TGTGCCACCAGTGACGGAGACGAGCAGTACTTC	.	TRBJ2-7	TRBV24-1	.
CAGGDSYEQYF	TGTGCAGGAGGGGACTCCTACGAGCAGTACTTC	.	TRBJ2-7	TRBV7-9	.
CASSSDRGEQYF	TGTGCCAGCAGCTCCGACAGGGGCGAGCAGTACTTC	TRBD1	TRBJ2-7	TRBV7-8	.
CASSQAETDYNTEAFF	TGCGCCAGCAGTCAAGCAGAGACAGATTATAACACTGAAGCTTTCTTT	.	TRBJ1-1	TRBV23-1	.
CATSDLTRDSGELFF	TGTGCCACCAGTGATCTGACCAGGGACTCCGGGGAGCTGTTTTTT	.	TRBJ2-2	TRBV24-1	.
CASSLWAGDSPLHF	TGTGCCAGCAGCCTATGGGCAGGGGATTCACCCCTCCACTTT	.	TRBJ1-6	TRBV28	.
CSVAQGQNQPQHF	TGCAGCGTTGCGCAGGGTCAAAATCAGCCCCAGCATTTT	.	TRBJ1-5	TRBV29-1	.
CASSLGYSGFENQPQHF	TGTGCCAGCAGCTTAGGATATTCGGGGTTCGAAAATCAGCCCCAGCATTTT	.	TRBJ1-5	TRBV7-9	.
CASSSPPAGDNEQFF	TGTGCCAGCAGTAGTCCCCCAGCGGGGGACAATGAGCAGTTCTTC	TRBD2	TRBJ2-1	TRBV6-1	.
CAISDPRDRVLIYGYTF	TGTGCCATCAGTGATCCCCGGGACAGGGTCCTAATCTATGGCTACACCTTC	TRBD1	TRBJ1-2	TRBV10-3	few
CASSEAWGLNTEAFF	TGTGCCAGCAGTGAAGCCTGGGGTTTGAACACTGAAGCTTTCTTT	.	TRBJ1-1	TRBV6-1	.
CASRVEVNQPQHF	TGCGCCAGCAGAGTTGAGGTCAATCAGCCCCAGCATTTT	.	TRBJ1-5	TRBV5-1	.
CASSSRRGSTDTQYF	TGTGCCAGCAGCTCCAGAAGGGGGAGCACAGATACGCAGTATTTT	.	TRBJ2-3	TRBV5-8	.
CASSRGGRGTEAFF	TGTGCCAGTAGTAGAGGCGGCAGGGGCACTGAAGCTTTCTTT	.	TRBJ1-1	TRBV19	.
CASSVDRNTEAFF	TGTGCCAGCAGCGTCGACAGGAACACTGAAGCTTTCTTT	.	TRBJ1-1	TRBV9	.
CASTPGLKYQPQHF	TGTGCCAGCACCCCTGGGCTCAAGTATCAGCCCCAGCATTTT	.	TRBJ1-5	TRBV7-9	.
CASSHFGRAHEQYF	TGCGCCAGCAGCCACTTCGGGAGGGCCCACGAGCAGTACTTC	TRBD2	TRBJ2-7	TRBV4-1	few
CAIRTNREAFF	TGTGCCATCAGAACCAACCGTGAAGCTTTCTTT	.	TRBJ1-1	TRBV10-3	.
CASSHLIQGAYTGELFF	TGTGCCAGCAGCCATCTAATACAGGGGGCTTACACCGGGGAGCTGTTTTTT	TRBD1	TRBJ2-2	TRBV4-2	.
CSVDLGTSGYNEQFF	TGCAGCGTTGATTTAGGGACTAGCGGTTACAATGAGCAGTTCTTC	TRBD2	TRBJ2-1	TRBV29-1	few
CASSPRGVSYNEQFF	TGCGCCAGCAGCCCAAGGGGAGTATCCTACAATGAGCAGTTCTTC	.	TRBJ2-1	TRBV4-1	few
CASSLNGGYEQYF	TGTGCCAGCAGCCTTAATGGCGGGTACGAGCAGTACTTC	.	TRBJ2-7	TRBV7-2	.
CASSYSNSGGNEQFF	TGTGCCAGCAGTTACTCGAATAGCGGGGGGAATGAGCAGTTCTTC	TRBD2	TRBJ2-1	TRBV6-5	few
CASMTGYGYTF	TGTGCCAGCATGACAGGCTATGGCTACACCTTC	.	TRBJ1-2	TRBV6-5	.
CASSQDGGRSTDTQYF	TGTGCCAGCAGCCAAGATGGGGGGAGAAGCACAGATACGCAGTATTTT	.	TRBJ2-3	TRBV3-1/TRBV3-2	.
CASTTGGDTQYF	TGTGCCAGCACGACTGGGGGAGATACGCAGTATTTT	.	TRBJ2-3	TRBV28	.
CASSTGQGSYNEQFF	TGTGCCAGCAGCACTGGACAGGGCTCCTACAATGAGCAGTTCTTC	TRBD1	TRBJ2-1	TRBV9	.
CASSFRFRNGGSYEQYF	TGTGCCAGCAGCTTCCGATTCAGGAATGGGGGATCCTACGAGCAGTACTTC	.	TRBJ2-7	TRBV5-4	once
CASSTIGLYYEQYF	TGTGCCAGTAGTACTATAGGGTTGTACTACGAGCAGTACTTC	.	TRBJ2-7	TRBV19	.